Each of the 13 T cell receptor beta chains below was sequenced from the same sample in a study of early T cells in non-severe SARS-CoV-2 infection. TCRdb reprocessed the 5' RACE reads via MiXCR and lists one record per CDR3 protein. This sample has fewer than 100,000 distinct CDR3 sequences, with 16% found just once. What was sequenced was whole blood. Every receptor here comes from an adult who was a healthcare worker with PCR-confirmed SARS-CoV-2 infection or an uninfected control (not recorded which).

This chain joins TRBV11-2 and TRBJ2-7; D is ambiguous. Germline lookup yields CDR1 SGHAT and CDR2 FQNNGV. The length of the CDR3 is 11 residues. Trimming stripped 3 bases from V and 4 bases from J, with 4 bases between. The CDR3 is CASSFAYEQYF. The CDR3 region has the DNA TGTGCCAGCAGCTTCGCTTACGAGCAGTACTTC.

This clonotype has just a few counts. The gene calls are TRBV3-1 and TRBJ1-2; D is undetermined. CDR3 size: 13 residues. The germline V gene has CDR1 LGHDT and CDR2 YNNKEL (reference sequence). Trimming removed 1 base at V and 4 bases at J, with 7 bases between. CDR3: CASSQALLYGYTF. The DNA of the CDR3 is TGTGCCAGCAGCCAAGCCTTGCTCTATGGCTACACCTTC.

V is TRBV20-1 and J is TRBJ1-5, with D maybe TRBD1 (5 bases). CDR3 size: 16 residues. Trimming left V 0 bases short and J 3 bases short, with 15 bases between. Germline V gene sequence: CDR1 DFQATT, CDR2 SNEGSKA (reference sequence). The CDR3 coding sequence is TGCAGTGCTAGAGAGTCGAGCACAGGATACAATCAGCCCCAGCATTTT. This encodes CSARESSTGYNQPQHF.

The rearrangement uses TRBV19 and TRBJ1-2, with D possibly TRBD1 on 6 matching bases. V gave up 4 bases and J gave up 0 bases, with 18 bases separating them. This CDR3 has 17 amino acids. Germline assignment: CDR1 LNHDA and CDR2 SQIVND (reference sequence). The CDR3 protein is CASSTRDTGISNYGYTF. DNA for the CDR3: TGTGCCAGTAGTACCCGGGACACTGGGATTTCTAACTATGGCTACACCTTC.

Concerning this clonotype: No conserved phenylalanine or tryptophan ends this CDR3, so it is likely a read error. This chain uses TRBV9 with TRBJ2-7; TRBD1 is a possible D gene (6 bases). The CDR3 contains 15 residues. Trimming took off 3 bases at V and 2 bases at J, with 15 bases between the two ends. Germline CDR1 reads SGDLS; CDR2 reads YYNGEE. The CDR3: CASSAGSGVPYEQYS. The CDR3 DNA reads as TGTGCCAGCAGCGCCGGCTCAGGGGTCCCCTACGAGCAGTACTCC.

This clonotype was detected a few times. The J gene is TRBJ2-3, the V gene TRBV20-1; 10 positions agree with TRBD2. CDR3 length: 16 amino acids. Unmatched junction bases numbered 10, after V lost 3 bases and J lost 4 bases. Per germline, CDR1 DFQATT and CDR2 SNEGSKA (reference sequence). CDR3 sequence: CSASGSSGRVPDTQYF. In DNA, the CDR3 is TGCAGTGCTAGTGGTTCCAGCGGGAGGGTCCCAGATACGCAGTATTTT.

The V and J genes are TRBV19 and TRBJ2-1; D is ambiguous. The V and J ends lost 6 bases and 4 bases respectively, with 7 bases between them. Germline V gene data show CDR1 as LNHDA and CDR2 as SQIVND (reference sequence). The CDR3 consists of 12 residues. CDR3 sequence reads: CASSRLYNEQFF. The CDR3 region has the DNA TGTGCCAGTAGCCGCCTTTACAATGAGCAGTTCTTC.

This clonotype was recorded a few times. V is TRBV6-2 or TRBV6-3 and J is TRBJ1-2, with 9 nucleotides matching TRBD1. Germline V lookup: CDR1 MNHEY, CDR2 SVGEGT. Losses at the gene ends were 8 bases for V and 9 bases for J; bases not matched to a gene: 16. The CDR3 spans 15 residues. CDR3 sequence reads: CASLPPDRGVRRYTF. In nucleotides, the CDR3 is TGTGCCAGCCTCCCCCCGGACAGGGGCGTTCGGCGCTACACCTTC.

V is TRBV20-1 and J is TRBJ1-1; perhaps TRBD1 as D (6 bases). Germline assignment: CDR1 DFQATT and CDR2 SNEGSKA (reference sequence). Trimming took off 5 bases at V and 3 bases at J, with 13 bases between the two ends. The CDR3 sequence is 13 residues long. The CDR3, as DNA: TGCAGTGCTGGACAGATCAGAGACACTGAAGCTTTCTTT. It specifies CSAGQIRDTEAFF.

In nucleotides, the CDR3 is TGTGCCAGCTCACCCGGAGCGGGGGAAAGCACTGAAGCTTTCTTT. Its protein is CASSPGAGESTEAFF. The rearrangement uses TRBV18 and TRBJ1-1, with D possibly being TRBD1 (5 bases). Deletions cut 3 bases from V and 4 bases from J, with 15 bases between. CDR1 and CDR2 (germline): KGHSH, LQKENI. This CDR3 is built from 15 residues.

The chain carries TRBV5-6 and TRBJ1-6; D not resolved. Looked up from germline, CDR1 is SGHDT and CDR2 is YYEEEE. The ends were cut back, 4 bases at V and 9 bases at J, with 23 bases in the middle. The CDR3 consists of 17 residues. Written as DNA, the CDR3 is TGTGCCAGCAGCAGAGGGCCAGCTAGCTTCGCGGGTTCACCCCTCCACTTT. This encodes CASSRGPASFAGSPLHF.

A note on this clonotype: Relative to the germline gene, one junction end is altered; a read error may explain this. The chain links TRBV30 to TRBJ1-1, with 9 bases that match TRBD1. The CDR3 loop spans 15 amino acids. Per the germline V gene, CDR1 is GTSNPN and CDR2 is SVGIG (reference sequence). Here the CDR3 reads CVWSVRGQGNTEAFF. The CDR3 coding sequence is TGTGTCTGGAGTGTACGGGGACAGGGGAACACTGAAGCTTTCTTT.

The chain employs TRBV10-3 and TRBJ2-5; the D gene is possibly TRBD2 (6 bases). V dropped 4 bases and J dropped 0 bases, with 15 bases sitting between them. From germline, CDR1 is ENHRY and CDR2 SYGVKD. This CDR3 comprises 16 residues. CDR3 in amino acids: CAISGGSGEYQETQYF. The CDR3 DNA is TGTGCCATCAGTGGCGGTAGCGGCGAGTACCAAGAGACCCAGTACTTC.